The 23 T cell receptor beta chains in this list originate from one sample, sequenced in a study of blood T cells in healthy people across ages. Primed by a sample-barcoded 5' primer and a J-beta primer mix, a second PCR proceeded for 7 to 11 cycles. Each CDR3 protein gets one entry after TCRdb re-called the 5' RACE reads with MiXCR. The sample yields roughly 550,000 distinct CDR3 sequences, around 24% seen once. Separately, the same data were catalogued under a study of T cells of mothers and their children.

Source material: blood. The receptor source for this set is a boy younger than 18 in good health.

This clonotype was seen a handful of times. The chain links TRBV7-2 to TRBJ2-2; D is unresolved. Germline V gene lookup returns CDR1 SGHTA and CDR2 FQGNSA. Trimming removed 7 bases from V and 5 bases from J, with 11 bases in between. The CDR3 totals 13 residues. The CDR3 coding sequence is TGTGCCAGCAAACCAACTTCGACCGGGGAGCTGTTTTTT. Protein sequence: CASKPTSTGELFF.

V usage is TRBV20-1 and J usage is TRBJ2-3; 12 bases fit TRBD2. The germline V gene has CDR1 DFQATT and CDR2 SNEGSKA (reference sequence). V lost 3 bases and J lost 4; bases outside the gene matches: 8. This CDR3 contains 16 residues. The chain's CDR3 is CSASNRLAGDSDTQYF. DNA for the CDR3: TGCAGTGCTAGTAATCGACTAGCGGGGGACTCAGATACGCAGTATTTT.

This clonotype occurred a few times. This rearrangement joins TRBV11-2 to TRBJ2-7; D may correspond to TRBD1 or TRBD2 (6 bases each). V was shortened by 5 bases and J by 7 bases, with 21 bases between the two germline ends. CDR1 and CDR2 from the germline V gene are SGHAT and FQNNGV. The CDR3 consists of 15 residues. The CDR3 here is CASSPTGTGLGEQYF. In DNA form, the CDR3 reads TGTGCCAGCAGCCCAACAGGGACTGGCCTAGGAGAGCAGTACTTC.

V usage is TRBV5-1 and J usage is TRBJ2-5, with no clear D. CDR1 SGHRS and CDR2 YFSETQ come from the germline V gene. The CDR3 totals 15 residues. With 0 bases removed from V and 2 bases from J, the gap between germline ends came to 11 bases. CDR3 sequence (DNA): TGCGCCAGCAGCTTGGATTTCGGGCGACAAGAGACCCAGTACTTC. Residues: CASSLDFGRQETQYF.

The CDR3 DNA is TGTGCCAGCTCCGGCCGGGGGCGGAACACCGGGGAGCTGTTTTTT. Amino acid sequence: CASSGRGRNTGELFF. The rearrangement links TRBV18 to TRBJ2-2; D possibly matches TRBD1 or TRBD2 (6 bases each). Trimming pared 6 bases from V and 1 base from J, leaving 12 bases between. This CDR3 spans 15 amino acids. Germline loops: CDR1 KGHSH, CDR2 LQKENI.

This clonotype was detected a few times. V usage is TRBV5-1 and J usage is TRBJ1-1; no reliable D call. Trimming stripped 0 bases from V and 5 bases from J, with 11 bases between. The CDR3 contains 14 residues. Per germline, CDR1 SGHRS and CDR2 YFSETQ. CDR3: CASSLAGELTEAFF. CDR3 in DNA: TGCGCCAGCAGCTTGGCTGGAGAATTAACTGAAGCTTTCTTT.

The rearrangement links TRBV9 to TRBJ2-5, with D perhaps TRBD2 (5 bases). Judging by the DNA end, TRBJ2-7 fits better; the J call may be wrong. The CDR3 covers 15 residues. Germline CDR1 is SGDLS and CDR2 is YYNGEE. The CDR3 DNA reads TGTGCCAGCAGCGTAGGTGAGGGCAGGTTGTACGAGCAGTACTTC. This gives the protein CASSVGEGRLYEQYF.

This chain uses TRBV10-3 with TRBJ2-5; maybe TRBD2 (6 bases). The J call may be in error: the DNA end matches TRBJ2-7 better. Germline CDR1 ENHRY, CDR2 SYGVKD. The length of the CDR3 is 13 residues. CDR3 sequence (DNA): TGTGCCATACGGAACGGGACTCCCTACGAGCAGTACTTC. This gives the protein CAIRNGTPYEQYF.

There are a few counts of this clonotype. CDR3 sequence reads: CASSALAGGRFWQFF. The CDR3 region has the DNA TGTGCCAGCAGTGCACTAGCGGGAGGTCGCTTCTGGCAGTTCTTC. This chain joins TRBV28 and TRBJ2-1, with 12 bases aligning to TRBD2. J lost 12 bases, V lost 5 bases, and 11 bases had no gene match. From germline, CDR1 is MDHEN and CDR2 SYDVKM. The CDR3 has 15 amino acids.

V and J are TRBV15 and TRBJ1-5; D is perhaps TRBD1 (5 bases). This CDR3 comprises 15 residues. Germline CDR1 and CDR2: LNHNV and YYDKDF (reference sequence). V was shortened by 3 bases and J by 2 bases, with 11 bases between the two germline ends. DNA for the CDR3: TGTGCCACCAGCAGTGAAAGGGGTGGCAATCAGCCCCAGCATTTT. It translates to CATSSERGGNQPQHF.

This clonotype was observed a few times. The rearrangement links TRBV28 to TRBJ2-1; TRBD1 matches 9 bases. CDR1 and CDR2 (germline): MDHEN, SYDVKM. The CDR3 totals 16 residues. V trimming: 6 bases; J trimming: 1 base; junction bases outside the gene matches: 7. CDR3 sequence reads: CASSFLGTGSYNEQFF. The DNA of the CDR3 is TGTGCCAGCAGCTTCCTTGGGACAGGGTCCTACAATGAGCAGTTCTTC. The entire variable domain, with the rest obtained from reference TRBV28 and TRBJ2-1, is as follows: DVKVTQSSRYLVKRTGEKVFLECVQDMDHENMFWYRQDPGLGLRLIYFSYDVKMKEKGDIPEGYSVSREKKERFSLILESASTNQTSMYLCASSFLGTGSYNEQFFGPGTRLTVL.

This clonotype showed up just a few times. The chain couples TRBV19 to TRBJ1-5, with 9 bases identical to TRBD1. Trimming removed 5 bases from V and 7 bases from J; junction bases left unmatched: 9. Germline V CDR1 and CDR2: LNHDA, SQIVND (reference sequence). The CDR3 consists of 15 residues. CDR3 loop: CASSWGTGLRQPQHF. The CDR3 region has the DNA TGTGCCAGTAGTTGGGGGACAGGGCTTAGACAGCCCCAGCATTTT.

In this sample, this clonotype turned up a few times. The chain links TRBV6-1 to TRBJ2-4; 7 bases line up with TRBD1. The CDR3 covers 14 residues. Germline CDR1 is MNHNS and CDR2 is SASEGT. After removal of 7 bases from V and 2 bases from J, the junction contained 5 bases not matched to a gene. CDR3 sequence (DNA): TGTGCCAGCAAGACGACAGGGCCCAAAAACATTCAGTACTTC. Protein sequence: CASKTTGPKNIQYF.

The rearrangement uses TRBV6-5 and TRBJ1-6; weak D call: TRBD1 (5 bases). V gave up 6 bases and J gave up 9 bases, with 9 bases separating them. The germline V gene encodes CDR1 MNHEY and CDR2 SVGAGI. The CDR3 covers 12 residues. The CDR3 nucleotides are TGTGCCAGCAGATCCCAGGGTTCACCCCTCCACTTT. It encodes CASRSQGSPLHF.

The chain uses TRBV7-9 and TRBJ1-2; no firm D call. This CDR3 spans 14 amino acids. With 8 bases removed from V and 0 bases from J, the gap between germline ends came to 13 bases. Germline CDR1 is SEHNR and CDR2 is FQNEAQ (reference sequence). The CDR3 coding sequence is TGTGCCAGCGCAAGTGTAACAGCTAACTATGGCTACACCTTC. As protein: CASASVTANYGYTF.

The chain is built from TRBV10-3 and TRBJ1-2; perhaps TRBD1 as D (5 bases). V lost 7 bases to trimming and J lost 6 bases, with 12 bases between them. The CDR3 has 12 residues. Germline V gives CDR1 ENHRY, CDR2 SYGVKD. The CDR3 sequence: CAIMGGPNGYTF. CDR3 coding DNA: TGTGCCATCATGGGGGGTCCGAATGGCTACACCTTC.

The sample holds a few counts of this clonotype. The chain joins TRBV7-9 to TRBJ2-1; D is unresolved. Germline CDR1 and CDR2: SEHNR and FQNEAQ (reference sequence). Trimming removed 6 bases at V and 8 bases at J, with 14 bases between. The CDR3 is 13 amino acids. The CDR3 here is CASRNGLPDEQFF. The CDR3 DNA reads as TGTGCCAGCAGAAATGGCTTGCCCGATGAGCAGTTCTTC.

The chain recombines TRBV5-4 with TRBJ2-2, with 8 nucleotides matching TRBD1. The V gene end was trimmed by 3 bases and the J gene end by 1 base; junction bases not matched to a gene: 8. The CDR3 extends over 17 amino acids. The germline V gene encodes CDR1 SGHNT and CDR2 YYREEE (reference sequence). The CDR3: CASSSTPGTGNTGELFF. DNA for the CDR3: TGTGCCAGCAGCTCGACGCCCGGGACAGGGAACACCGGGGAGCTGTTTTTT.

This clonotype occurred many times. The chain is built from TRBV3-1 and TRBJ2-1; 9 positions match TRBD2. With V trimmed by 0 bases and J by 10 bases, 7 bases remained unmatched. Per the germline V gene, CDR1 is LGHDT and CDR2 is YNNKEL (reference sequence). The CDR3 runs to 15 residues. In DNA form, the CDR3 reads TGTGCCAGCAGCCAAGAAAAGGGACTAGCTAAGGAGCAGTTCTTC. Amino acid sequence: CASSQEKGLAKEQFF.

The chain combines TRBV5-8 with TRBJ1-4; D ambiguous. Trimming shortened V by 4 bases and J by 2 bases, and 12 bases separated the two germline ends. Germline values: CDR1 SGHTS, CDR2 YDEGEE. This CDR3 is 15 amino acids long. CDR3 nucleotide sequence: TGTGCCAGCAGCCGGACGGTTCTTACTAATGAAAAACTGTTTTTT. It is translated as CASSRTVLTNEKLFF.

This chain uses TRBV9 with TRBJ2-1; possibly TRBD2 for D (5 bases). Germline CDR1 reads SGDLS; CDR2 reads YYNGEE. The V end was cut by 3 bases, the J end by 0 bases, with 13 bases between. This CDR3 has 16 amino acids. The CDR3 sequence is CASSGGWRSSYNEQFF. DNA for the CDR3: TGTGCCAGCAGCGGAGGGTGGCGGAGCTCCTACAATGAGCAGTTCTTC.

The rearrangement uses TRBV19 and TRBJ1-5; no reliable D call. This CDR3 has 18 amino acids. Germline V gives CDR1 LNHDA, CDR2 SQIVND (reference sequence). The V and J ends lost 1 base and 1 base respectively, with 17 bases between them. The CDR3 DNA is TGTGCCAGTAGTATAGGGGTAGGAGGGCTCTTAAGCAATCAGCCCCAGCATTTT. Its protein is CASSIGVGGLLSNQPQHF.

This sequence joins TRBV6-2 or TRBV6-3 and TRBJ2-1; D gene unclear. The germline V gene encodes CDR1 MNHEY and CDR2 SVGEGT. The V end was cut by 6 bases, the J end by 5 bases, with 5 bases between. This CDR3 is built from 11 residues. The CDR3 region is CASRYDNEQFF. The DNA for the CDR3 is TGTGCCAGCAGGTACGACAATGAGCAGTTCTTC.